This is a list of T cell receptor beta chains from one sample in a study of glioma-infiltrating T cells after dendritic cell vaccination. The table came from immunoSEQ multiplex PCR; TCRdb's copy has only in-frame clones and leaves some out. The table shows over 90,000 clones, with about 84% occurring only once. The sample consisted of blood, taken before dendritic cell vaccination. These receptors were taken from a human donor with glioblastoma. Both conserved end residues are part of each CDR3. Fields, in order: clone size, V gene, D gene, J gene, CDR3 DNA, CDR3 protein. D genes are given only for firm matches. Only part of the rows carry a size: once, few, many, or a class if the clone is expanded.

-,TRBV29-1,-,TRBJ1-1,TGCAGCGTTGATCGGGGGAACACTGAAGCTTTCTTT,CSVDRGNTEAFF
-,TRBV6-5,-,TRBJ1-4,TGTGCCAGCGCCCTGGGGCAGCCCCGTAATGAAAAACTGTTTTTT,CASALGQPRNEKLFF
-,TRBV10-3,TRBD1,TRBJ1-2,TGTGCCATCCCCGAGGCGGGCGGGGACAGGGTCCTAGCTAACTATGGCTACACCTTC,CAIPEAGGDRVLANYGYTF
-,TRBV6-6,TRBD1,TRBJ1-5,TGTGCCAGCAGTTACCCGGGACAGGGGACCCAGCCCCAGCATTTT,CASSYPGQGTQPQHF
-,TRBV5-4,-,TRBJ1-1,TGTGCCAGCAGCTTGGGGGCAGGGGAATCTGGCGCTTTCTTT,CASSLGAGESGAFF
-,TRBV11-1,TRBD1,TRBJ2-7,TGTGCCAGCAAGGGGGCATACGAGCAGTACTTC,CASKGAYEQYF
-,TRBV6-1,-,TRBJ1-5,TGTGCCAGCAGGACCAGGGGACAGCCCCAGCATTTT,CASRTRGQPQHF
-,TRBV11-1,TRBD2,TRBJ2-7,TGTGCCAGCAGCTTACTGGGACTAGCGGGAGGCCAACTCTCCTACGAGCAGTACTTC,CASSLLGLAGGQLSYEQYF
-,TRBV27,-,TRBJ2-1,TGTGCCAGCAGTTTGGACACCGGGGGACGCCATGAGCAGTTCTTC,CASSLDTGGRHEQFF
-,TRBV30,-,TRBJ2-7,TGTGCCTGGAGCGCATACGACTATAACGAGCAGTACTTC,CAWSAYDYNEQYF
-,TRBV27,TRBD1,TRBJ1-1,TGTGCCAGCAGTTTCCGGACAGGGACGGGTACTGAAGCTTTCTTT,CASSFRTGTGTEAFF
-,TRBV7-6,TRBD2,TRBJ2-2,TGTGCCAGCAGCCCGACTAGCGGCACCGGGGAGCTGTTTTTT,CASSPTSGTGELFF
-,TRBV5-5,TRBD1,TRBJ2-7,TGTGCCAGCAGCCTTGAGACAGGGGCCGACTACGAGCAGTACTTC,CASSLETGADYEQYF
-,TRBV18,-,TRBJ2-7,TGTGCCAGCTCACCACCGGGCTCATACGAGCAGTACTTC,CASSPPGSYEQYF
few,TRBV5-6,-,TRBJ2-7,TGTGCCAGCAGCCAAGGACAGCTGGAGCAGTACTTC,CASSQGQLEQYF
-,TRBV5-1,-,TRBJ1-5,TGCGCCAGCAGCTTGACGGGAAATCAGCCCCAGCATTTT,CASSLTGNQPQHF
-,TRBV7-8,TRBD1,TRBJ2-3,TGTGCCAGCAGCCTAGACAGGGCCACAGATACGCAGTATTTT,CASSLDRATDTQYF
-,TRBV9,TRBD2,TRBJ2-3,TGTGCCAGCAGCCCTGTCGGGAGGAGCACAGATACGCAGTATTTT,CASSPVGRSTDTQYF
-,TRBV6-8,-,TRBJ1-5,TGTGCCAGCAGTTTAGGACAGCGTAGCAATCAGCCCCAGCATTTT,CASSLGQRSNQPQHF
-,TRBV11-2,-,TRBJ1-1,TGTGCCAGCAGCTTGGTAGTGAACACTGAAGCTTTCTTT,CASSLVVNTEAFF
-,TRBV6-1,TRBD1,TRBJ1-2,TGTGCCAGCAGTGAAGCTCGGACAGGGGGTTTTGTTGGCTACACCTTC,CASSEARTGGFVGYTF
-,TRBV18,TRBD1,TRBJ1-1,TGTGCCAGCTCAGGACAGGGGGACGCCACTGAAGCTTTCTTT,CASSGQGDATEAFF
-,TRBV6-5,-,TRBJ1-1,TGTGCCAGCAGTTACGAATGGGGAGGGAGGACTGAAGCTTTCTTT,CASSYEWGGRTEAFF
-,TRBV4-1,-,TRBJ2-1,TGCGCCAGCAGCCAAGATATAAGCGGAGTATACAATGAGCAGTTCTTC,CASSQDISGVYNEQFF
-,TRBV11-2,TRBD1,TRBJ2-7,TGTGCCAGCAGATTGACAGGGACGGCCTACGAGCAGTACTTC,CASRLTGTAYEQYF
-,TRBV5-1,-,TRBJ2-3,TGCGCCAGCAGCTTGGAGGGGTCCACAGATACGCAGTATTTT,CASSLEGSTDTQYF
-,TRBV5-6,-,TRBJ1-3,TGTGCCAGCAGCTTGGCCGCGACACTGTCTGGAAACACCATATATTTT,CASSLAATLSGNTIYF
once,TRBV4-1,TRBD2,TRBJ2-7,TGCGCCAGCAGCCCCACTAGCGTGGACTACGAGCAGTACTTC,CASSPTSVDYEQYF
-,TRBV5-1,TRBD1,TRBJ2-1,TGCGCCAGCAGCTATGCCGGGACAGGAATTAACAATGAGCAGTTCTTC,CASSYAGTGINNEQFF
-,TRBV12-5,TRBD1,TRBJ1-1,TGTGCTAGTGGTTTGGTACCCGGGACAGCCGAAGCTTTCTTT,CASGLVPGTAEAFF
-,TRBV5-4,-,TRBJ1-6,TGTGCCAGCAGCTCCGGGACGTTAACCGGAGCGGGTTCACCCCTCCACTTT,CASSSGTLTGAGSPLHF
-,TRBV5-1,-,TRBJ2-7,TGCGCCAGCAGCCCCCCAGGCTACGAGCAGTACTTC,CASSPPGYEQYF
-,TRBV5-6,-,TRBJ1-1,TGTGCCAGCAGCCGCGGGACGCTGAACACTGAAGCTTTCTTT,CASSRGTLNTEAFF
-,TRBV18,-,TRBJ2-1,TGTGCCAGCTCACCACTGGGGCGAAAGGATAACAATGAGCAGTTCTTC,CASSPLGRKDNNEQFF
-,TRBV5-1,-,TRBJ2-1,TGCGCCAGCACTTTACAGGGATTGAATAATGAGCAGTTCTTC,CASTLQGLNNEQFF
-,TRBV19,-,TRBJ2-7,TGTGCTTCAGGGGTATCCTACGAGCAGTACTTC,CASGVSYEQYF
-,TRBV27,-,TRBJ2-7,TGTGCCAGCCGCCTCCCTCTGGTAAAGGGGGGGTACGAGCAGTACTTC,CASRLPLVKGGYEQYF
-,TRBV5-6,TRBD2,TRBJ2-7,TGTGCCAGCAGCTTGGGTCGGGGGGACGAGCAGTACTTC,CASSLGRGDEQYF
-,TRBV18,TRBD1,TRBJ2-5,TGTGCCAGCGCACGACAGGGCACAGAGACCCAGTACTTC,CASARQGTETQYF
-,TRBV5-4,-,TRBJ2-7,TGTGCCAGCAGCTTGGATCCGGGCTCCTACGAGCAGTACTTC,CASSLDPGSYEQYF
once,TRBV29-1,TRBD2,TRBJ2-1,TGCAGCGCCAACGGACTAGCGGGAGCGAATGAGCAGTTCTTC,CSANGLAGANEQFF
-,TRBV27,-,TRBJ2-7,TGTGCCAGCAGTTTACAGGCGTGGGGGCTAGCAGATAAGCAGTACTTC,CASSLQAWGLADKQYF
once,TRBV9,TRBD1,TRBJ2-7,TGTGCCAGCAGCGCCTCCCCGACAGGGCCATACGAGCAGTACTTC,CASSASPTGPYEQYF
-,TRBV4-1,TRBD1,TRBJ1-3,TGCGCCAGCAGCCAATTACCAGGGGGAAGAGGAAACACCATATATTTT,CASSQLPGGRGNTIYF
-,TRBV27,-,TRBJ1-2,TGTGCCAGCAGTTGGGAGGGGACTCGAGGCTACACCTTC,CASSWEGTRGYTF
-,TRBV28,TRBD2,TRBJ2-1,TGTGCCAGCAGTTTCCTTGGGACTAGCGGGATTCCCCATGAGCAGTTCTTC,CASSFLGTSGIPHEQFF
-,TRBV4-2,TRBD1,TRBJ2-7,TGTGCCAGCAGTCTTGACAGGGACGAGCAGTACTTC,CASSLDRDEQYF
few,TRBV7-6,-,TRBJ2-2,TGTGCCAGCAGCTTAAGACCTAGCACAAACACCGGGGAGCTGTTTTTT,CASSLRPSTNTGELFF
-,TRBV7-8,-,TRBJ2-3,TGTGCCAGCAGCTTAGACTCAGATACGCAGTATTTT,CASSLDSDTQYF
-,TRBV5-1,TRBD2,TRBJ2-3,TGCGCCAGCAGGGATAGCGGGGCTAGCACAGATACGCAGTATTTT,CASRDSGASTDTQYF
-,TRBV5-6,-,TRBJ2-1,TGTGCCAGCGCCCTGGGGACTTCCCTTAATGAGCAGTTCTTC,CASALGTSLNEQFF
-,TRBV19,-,TRBJ1-1,TGTGCCAGTAGCCTTCCAGGGAACACTGAAGCTTTCTTT,CASSLPGNTEAFF
-,TRBV27,-,TRBJ2-2,TGTGCCAGCAGTTTACGGGGAGGAAACACCGGGGAGCTGTTTTTT,CASSLRGGNTGELFF
few,TRBV29-1,-,TRBJ2-3,TGCAGCGCGGACTCACAGGGAGCTACGCAGTATTTT,CSADSQGATQYF
-,TRBV6-5,-,TRBJ2-3,TGTGCCAGCAGTCCCGGGGGCGGGAGTATAGATACGCAGTATTTT,CASSPGGGSIDTQYF
-,TRBV5-4,TRBD2,TRBJ2-3,TGTGCCAGCAGCCCACTAGCGGGGGGGCCCGGTACGCAGTATTTT,CASSPLAGGPGTQYF
-,TRBV9,TRBD1,TRBJ1-5,TGTGCCAGCAGCCCGAGGACAGGGGCGAATCAGCCCCAGCATTTT,CASSPRTGANQPQHF